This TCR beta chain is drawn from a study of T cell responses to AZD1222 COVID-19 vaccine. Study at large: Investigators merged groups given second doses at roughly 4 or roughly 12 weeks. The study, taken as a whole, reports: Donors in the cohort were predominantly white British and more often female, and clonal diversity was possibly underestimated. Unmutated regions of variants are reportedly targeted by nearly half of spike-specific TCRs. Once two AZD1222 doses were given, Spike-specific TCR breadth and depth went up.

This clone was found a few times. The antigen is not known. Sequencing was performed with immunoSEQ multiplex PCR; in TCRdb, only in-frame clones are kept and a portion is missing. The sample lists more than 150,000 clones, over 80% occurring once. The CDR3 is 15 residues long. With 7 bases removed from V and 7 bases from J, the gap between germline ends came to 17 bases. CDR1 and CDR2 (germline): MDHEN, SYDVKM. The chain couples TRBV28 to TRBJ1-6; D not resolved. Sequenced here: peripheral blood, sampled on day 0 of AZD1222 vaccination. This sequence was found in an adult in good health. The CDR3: CASTPLGNQNSPLHF. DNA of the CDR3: TGTGCCAGCACCCCCTTGGGCAACCAAAATTCACCCCTCCACTTT.